Each of the 6 T cell receptor beta chains below was sequenced from the same sample in a study of T cell responses to AZD1222 COVID-19 vaccine. The repertoire was sequenced with immunoSEQ multiplex PCR; TCRdb's copy has only in-frame clones and lacks some. The repertoire consists of approximately 130,000 clones, with roughly 90% occurring once and the leading ten covering 1.5% to 2%. The input for sequencing was peripheral blood, taken on day 0 of AZD1222 vaccination. The receptor source for this set is an adult in good health.

The genes are TRBV5-5 and TRBJ2-1; the D is unclear. This CDR3 is 15 amino acids long. Germline CDR1 and CDR2: SGHKS and YYEKEE (reference sequence). Trimming cost V 0 bases and J 7 bases, with 14 bases left between them. This CDR3 is CASSLGAELRNEQFF. The CDR3 nucleotides are TGTGCCAGCAGCTTGGGGGCCGAATTGAGGAATGAGCAGTTCTTC.

The rearrangement joins TRBV2 to TRBJ1-5; tentatively, D is TRBD1 (6 bases). V dropped 4 bases and J dropped 7 bases, with 14 bases sitting between them. From germline, CDR1 is SNHLY and CDR2 FYNNEI. There are 14 residues in the CDR3. In DNA form, the CDR3 reads TGTGCCAGCAGTGCACAGGGATTTCGGCAGCCCCAGCATTTT. Translating it yields CASSAQGFRQPQHF.

The V gene is TRBV19, the J gene TRBJ2-3, with D uncertain. Germline CDR1 is LNHDA and CDR2 is SQIVND (reference sequence). With 7 bases removed from V and 2 bases from J, the gap between germline ends came to 13 bases. This CDR3 contains 14 residues. The CDR3 reads CASTTVYYTDTQYF. The DNA of the CDR3 is TGTGCCAGTACAACGGTCTACTACACAGATACGCAGTATTTT.

The gene calls are TRBV2 and TRBJ1-5, with D uncertain. From germline, CDR1 is SNHLY and CDR2 FYNNEI. The CDR3 contains 15 residues. V lost 2 bases and J lost 1, with 9 bases in between. CDR3 loop: CASSEPGFSNQPQHF. DNA for the CDR3: TGTGCCAGCAGTGAACCCGGGTTCAGCAATCAGCCCCAGCATTTT.

The chain links TRBV11-1 to TRBJ1-1, with D possibly being TRBD1 (5 bases). Germline V lookup: CDR1 SGHAT, CDR2 FQDESV (reference sequence). V lost 5 bases and J lost 7, with 17 bases in between. The CDR3 spans 14 residues. The CDR3 region has the DNA TGTGCCAGCAGCCCTTCGGGGGTGGCCGGTGAAGCTTTCTTT. Translation gives CASSPSGVAGEAFF.

J is TRBJ1-5 and V is TRBV7-8, with TRBD1 matching 7 bases. Germline V lookup: CDR1 SGHVS, CDR2 FQNEAQ. V dropped 5 bases and J dropped 0; count of bases not matched to a gene: 16. The CDR3 runs to 19 residues. CDR3 nucleotide sequence: TGTGCCAGCAGCAGTTGGATACCGACAGGGTTTAATAGCAATCAGCCCCAGCATTTT. Amino acid sequence: CASSSWIPTGFNSNQPQHF. Based on the CDR3 plus reference TRBV7-8 and TRBJ1-5, the full variable domain is GAGVSQSPRYKVAKRGQDVALRCDPISGHVSLFWYQQALGQGPEFLTYFQNEAQLDKSGLPSDRFFAERPEGSVSTLKIQRTQQEDSAVYLCASSSWIPTGFNSNQPQHFGDGTRLSIL.